This T cell receptor (beta chain) derives from a study of cytomegalovirus exposure and HLA in healthy donors. Across the whole study: There were 117 million unique TCR beta sequences, drawn from 150 million to 200 million T cells, in an earlier analysis. Counted in an early data release were approximately 85 million unique TCRs from HLA-typed donors.

In germline, CDR1 is SQVTM, CDR2 ANQGSEA. The CDR3 totals 15 residues. V was trimmed by 6 bases and J by 4 bases, leaving 21 bases between them. Researchers ran the PCR with 60 Vbeta and 13 Jbeta primers. Data came from immunoSEQ multiplex PCR; TCRdb stores just in-frame clones and leaves some out. Among some 150,000 clones listed, about 79% were seen once. Sequencing input: PBMCs. The origin of this receptor is a female donor in good health and CMV-seronegative. The rearrangement links TRBV29-1 to TRBJ1-2; D ambiguous. CDR3 loop: CSVVPGSAKSYGYTF. The CDR3, as DNA: TGCAGCGTCGTACCCGGCTCAGCGAAGTCCTATGGCTACACCTTC.